This TCR beta chain was found in a study of cytomegalovirus exposure and HLA in healthy donors. Across the study: Sequencing of approximately 190 million T cells in an earlier analysis found more than 100 million unique TCR beta sequences. From HLA-typed donors, an early data release held tens of millions of unique TCRs.

The PCR ran on 60 Vbeta and 13 Jbeta primers. Some clones are missing from TCRdb's copy, which holds only in-frame ones; the method was immunoSEQ multiplex PCR. The repertoire includes 80,000 to 100,000 clones, roughly three quarters of them detected once, and about 3.5% sits in the top ten. V shed 0 bases and J shed 4 bases, with 9 bases lying between them. Germline lookup yields CDR1 SGDLS and CDR2 YYNGEE. The CDR3 contains 14 residues. Broader study findings: Sequencing likely caused a cluster of highly shared sequence variants.

This clone occurred once. Its antigen is undetermined. Sequenced: PBMCs. This clonotype was sampled from a male donor in good health and CMV-seropositive. This rearrangement joins TRBV9 to TRBJ2-3, with a possible D match to TRBD2 (5 bases). This CDR3 reads CASSVDRGADTQYF. The CDR3, as DNA: TGTGCCAGCAGCGTAGATCGGGGTGCAGATACGCAGTATTTT. Full variable domain (outside the CDR3, taken from reference TRBV9 and TRBJ2-3): DSGVTQTPKHLITATGQRVTLRCSPRSGDLSVYWYQQSLDQGLQFLIQYYNGEERAKGNILERFSAQQFPDLHSELNLSSLELGDSALYFCASSVDRGADTQYFGPGTRLTVL.